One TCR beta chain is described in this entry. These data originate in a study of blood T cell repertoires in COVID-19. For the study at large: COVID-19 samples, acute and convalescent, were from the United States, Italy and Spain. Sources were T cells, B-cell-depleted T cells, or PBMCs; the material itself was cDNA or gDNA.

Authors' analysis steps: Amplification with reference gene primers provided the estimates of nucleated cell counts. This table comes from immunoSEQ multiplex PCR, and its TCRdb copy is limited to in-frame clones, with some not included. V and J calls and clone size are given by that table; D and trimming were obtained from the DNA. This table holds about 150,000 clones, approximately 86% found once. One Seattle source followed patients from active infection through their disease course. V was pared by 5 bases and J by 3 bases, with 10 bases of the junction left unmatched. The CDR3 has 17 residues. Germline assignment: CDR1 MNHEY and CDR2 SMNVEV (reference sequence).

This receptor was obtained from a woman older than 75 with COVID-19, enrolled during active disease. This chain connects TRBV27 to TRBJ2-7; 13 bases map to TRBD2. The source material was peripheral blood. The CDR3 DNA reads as TGTGCCAGCAGTCCCGGGACTAGCGGGATTTCCTTCTACGAGCAGTACTTC. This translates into CASSPGTSGISFYEQYF.